The 14 T cell receptor beta chains presented below share a single source sample, sequenced in a study of blood T cell repertoires in COVID-19. Clones were read by immunoSEQ multiplex PCR, and TCRdb kept only the in-frame ones, dropping some. This sample has roughly 130,000 clones, with over 80% found just once. Sequences were obtained from peripheral blood. These receptors came from a man aged 55 to 70 with active or convalescent COVID-19.

The CDR3 sequence: CASSLLTGSYNEQFF. The CDR3 DNA is TGCGCCAGCAGCTTGTTGACTGGCAGCTACAATGAGCAGTTCTTC. The gene calls are TRBV5-1 and TRBJ2-1; D is uncertain. The CDR3 is 15 amino acids. V was trimmed by 1 base and J by 3 bases, leaving 11 bases between them. Germline CDR1 SGHRS, CDR2 YFSETQ.

Concerning this clone itself: Other DNA sequences in the sample encode the same CDR3. This chain links TRBV5-1 with TRBJ2-1; 7 bases fit TRBD2. The CDR3 loop spans 16 amino acids. The V segment lost 0 bases and the J segment 0 bases; nucleotides outside the gene matches: 3. CDR1 and CDR2 (germline): SGHRS, YFSETQ. The CDR3 nucleotides are TGCGCCAGCAGCTTGGTTGGCGGGAGCTCCTACAATGAGCAGTTCTTC. The encoded protein is CASSLVGGSSYNEQFF.

The chain couples TRBV6-5 to TRBJ2-3; D is undetermined. Germline-derived CDR1 and CDR2 are MNHEY and SVGAGI. V was pared by 2 bases and J by 2 bases, with 5 bases between. The CDR3 spans 13 residues. The DNA for the CDR3 is TGTGCCAGCAGTTACCGTATCACAGATACGCAGTATTTT. The encoded protein is CASSYRITDTQYF.

The rearrangement links TRBV28 to TRBJ1-5; D call uncertain. CDR3 length: 14 amino acids. The V end was cut by 8 bases, the J end by 4 bases, with 15 bases between. Germline V gives CDR1 MDHEN, CDR2 SYDVKM. The CDR3 region has the DNA TGTGCCAGCGATGACGGCGGAGAAAATCAGCCCCAGCATTTT. Encoded protein: CASDDGGENQPQHF.

A few counts support this clone. V gene TRBV2 combines with J gene TRBJ1-1; D is perhaps TRBD1 (5 bases). The CDR3 consists of 17 residues. V lost 0 bases, J lost 1 base, and 15 bases lay in between. Germline-derived CDR1 and CDR2 are SNHLY and FYNNEI. The DNA for the CDR3 is TGTGCCAGCAGTGAAGCGAGGCGGGGACGGTCGAACACTGAAGCTTTCTTT. Translated, it gives CASSEARRGRSNTEAFF. The full variable domain, with the rest looked up from reference TRBV2 and TRBJ1-1, is EPEVTQTPSHQVTQMGQEVILRCVPISNHLYFYWYRQILGQKVEFLVSFYNNEISEKSEIFDDQFSVERPDGSNFTLKIRSTKLEDSAMYFCASSEARRGRSNTEAFFGQGTRLTVV.

The CDR3 region is CATSDVRDFDEQFF. The CDR3 DNA is TGTGCCACCAGTGATGTCCGGGACTTCGATGAGCAGTTCTTC. J is TRBJ2-1 and V is TRBV24-1; maybe TRBD2 (6 bases). The CDR3 totals 14 residues. The germline gives CDR1 KGHDR, CDR2 SFDVKD. Deletions cut 3 bases from V and 8 bases from J, with 13 bases between.

The chain carries TRBV6-6 and TRBJ1-5, with D tentatively TRBD1 (5 bases). V was trimmed by 6 bases and J by 0 bases, leaving 15 bases between them. CDR3 size: 16 residues. Germline values: CDR1 MNHNY, CDR2 SVGAGI (reference sequence). The CDR3 coding sequence is TGTGCCAGCAGCTCAATTCAGGGATATAGCAATCAGCCCCAGCATTTT. Translating it yields CASSSIQGYSNQPQHF.

The table lists this clone with a count of one. The rearrangement uses TRBV10-3 and TRBJ2-7; 7 bases are a match to TRBD2. Germline loops: CDR1 ENHRY, CDR2 SYGVKD. Unmatched junction bases numbered 8, after V lost 6 bases and J lost 3 bases. This CDR3 is built from 14 residues. The CDR3: CAIRSSGRDYEQYF. CDR3 sequence (DNA): TGTGCCATCAGGTCTAGTGGGAGGGACTACGAGCAGTACTTC.

The V gene is TRBV29-1, the J gene TRBJ2-3, with D possibly matching TRBD2 (6 bases). Trimming took off 5 bases at V and 2 bases at J, with 14 bases between the two ends. The CDR3 length is 14 residues. Per germline, CDR1 SQVTM and CDR2 ANQGSEA. In DNA, the CDR3 is TGCAGCGTTCCCACTGGCGGGGTCACAGATACGCAGTATTTT. Translation: CSVPTGGVTDTQYF.

This clone was observed once. The same CDR3 is also encoded by other DNA sequences in this sample. J is TRBJ2-1 and V is TRBV6-6; 9 nucleotides agree with TRBD2. This CDR3 has 14 amino acids. Germline values: CDR1 MNHNY, CDR2 SVGAGI (reference sequence). V gave up 6 bases and J gave up 5 bases; unmatched junction bases: 5. CDR3 in DNA: TGTGCCAGCAGGGGACTAGCTGGGGACAATGAGCAGTTCTTC. It yields the protein CASRGLAGDNEQFF.

The chain uses TRBV6-2 or TRBV6-3 and TRBJ2-1; the D is unclear. Trimming stripped 6 bases from V and 9 bases from J, with 9 bases between. The CDR3 loop spans 11 amino acids. Germline V lookup: CDR1 MNHEY, CDR2 SVGEGT. The CDR3 spells CASSPWSEQFF. The CDR3 DNA sequence: TGTGCCAGCAGCCCCTGGAGTGAGCAGTTCTTC.

This clone was counted at least ten times. V and J are TRBV12-5 and TRBJ2-1; 9 nucleotides line up with TRBD2. Unmatched junction bases numbered 22, after V lost 5 bases and J lost 2 bases. Looked up from germline, CDR1 is LGHNT and CDR2 is FRNRAP. The CDR3 sequence is 21 residues long. The CDR3 coding sequence is TGTGCTAGTGGTCCTCGGGGCGGGAGGGCTACACATGTCTTTCCCTACAATGAGCAGTTCTTC. Translated, it gives CASGPRGGRATHVFPYNEQFF.

The rearrangement uses TRBV7-9 and TRBJ2-2; 11 bases map to TRBD2. Looked up from germline, CDR1 is SEHNR and CDR2 is FQNEAQ (reference sequence). The CDR3 length is 15 residues. Losses at the gene ends were 3 bases for V and 4 bases for J; bases not matched to a gene: 1. DNA for the CDR3: TGTGCCAGCAGCTTGGGACTAGCGGCCACCGGGGAGCTGTTTTTT. Amino acids: CASSLGLAATGELFF.

The gene calls are TRBV9 and TRBJ2-1; tentative D call: TRBD1 (5 bases). CDR1 is SGDLS, CDR2 YYNGEE, per germline. V was trimmed by 3 bases and J by 5 bases, leaving 12 bases between them. The CDR3 has 14 amino acids. The CDR3 spells CASSAYLGDNEQFF. DNA of the CDR3: TGTGCCAGCAGCGCGTACCTAGGGGACAATGAGCAGTTCTTC. The entire variable domain, with the rest obtained from reference TRBV9 and TRBJ2-1, is as follows: DSGVTQTPKHLITATGQRVTLRCSPRSGDLSVYWYQQSLDQGLQFLIQYYNGEERAKGNILERFSAQQFPDLHSELNLSSLELGDSALYFCASSAYLGDNEQFFGPGTRLTVL.